Presented here are 28 T cell receptor beta chains from one specimen sequenced in a study of cytomegalovirus exposure and HLA in healthy donors (dated 2017 in TCRdb). Libraries came from the immunoSEQ multiplex PCR assay. For the multiplex PCR, a mixture combining 60 forward primers for TCR Vbeta segments and 13 reverse primers for TCR Jbeta segments was used. Not all clones reach the TCRdb copy of this immuneACCESS table, which keeps in-frame sequences only. Checked studies attribute under half of the gap to unresolved V genes and leave the rest unexplained. The sample yields around 140,000 clones; about 64% were counted once. 2% to 3% of the sample is held by the ten biggest clonotypes. Source material: PBMCs. The receptors derive from a middle-aged woman in good health and CMV-seronegative.

The CDR3 reads CSVSPRQSTNYGYTF. The CDR3 DNA sequence: TGCAGCGTTTCCCCCCGACAGTCTACTAACTATGGCTACACCTTC. This rearrangement joins TRBV29-1 to TRBJ1-2, with TRBD1 as a possible D gene (5 bases). CDR3 length: 15 residues. Between the trimmed V and J ends, which lost 5 bases and 0 bases, there was a span of 16 bases. Germline values: CDR1 SQVTM, CDR2 ANQGSEA.

This clone was recorded a few times. The CDR3 sequence: CSVKLDPRMETQYF. CDR3 nucleotide sequence: TGCAGCGTCAAACTAGACCCCCGGATGGAGACCCAGTACTTC. The chain combines TRBV29-1 with TRBJ2-5, with a possible D match to TRBD2 (5 bases). Per the germline V gene, CDR1 is SQVTM and CDR2 is ANQGSEA. This CDR3 spans 14 amino acids. Trimming shortened V by 6 bases and J by 5 bases, and 19 bases separated the two germline ends.

This clone was observed once. This chain links TRBV7-2 with TRBJ1-5; D unclear. Trimming removed 1 base at V and 0 bases at J, with 7 bases between. There are 15 residues in the CDR3. Per germline, CDR1 SGHTA and CDR2 FQGNSA. CDR3 coding DNA: TGTGCCAGCAGCTTAGGGCACCGTAGCAATCAGCCCCAGCATTTT. This sequence encodes CASSLGHRSNQPQHF.

The chain employs TRBV7-6 and TRBJ2-2; TRBD1 agrees at 9 bases. V was clipped by 0 bases and J by 3 bases; unmatched bases: 8. The CDR3 sequence is 18 residues long. Germline values: CDR1 SGHVS, CDR2 FNYEAQ. Here the CDR3 reads CASSLASRDREYTGELFF. In nucleotides, the CDR3 is TGTGCCAGCAGCTTAGCGAGCCGGGACAGGGAGTACACCGGGGAGCTGTTTTTT. The full variable domain, its missing parts supplied by reference TRBV7-6 and TRBJ2-2, is GAGVSQSPRYKVTKRGQDVALRCDPISGHVSLYWYRQALGQGPEFLTYFNYEAQQDKSGLPNDRFSAERPEGSISTLTIQRTEQRDSAMYRCASSLASRDREYTGELFFGEGSRLTVL.

This clone was seen only a few times. V is TRBV4-3 and J is TRBJ2-7; 10 nucleotides align to TRBD1. The CDR3 loop spans 19 amino acids. V trimming: 1 base; J trimming: 3 bases; junction bases outside the gene matches: 15. Germline V gene sequence: CDR1 LGHNA, CDR2 YSLEER. In DNA, the CDR3 is TGCGCCAGCAGCCAAGCCCGGTCTGACAGGGGGCATCGTGACTACGAGCAGTACTTC. Its translation is CASSQARSDRGHRDYEQYF.

This clone was seen once. The chain joins TRBV7-3 to TRBJ2-1; D possibly corresponds to TRBD1 (5 bases). CDR1 and CDR2 (germline): SGHTA, FQGTGA. Trimming pared 2 bases from V and 9 bases from J, leaving 17 bases between. The CDR3 covers 15 residues. The CDR3 is CASSLSRVTEGEQFF. Here the CDR3 DNA reads TGTGCCAGCAGCTTATCGCGAGTGACAGAAGGTGAGCAGTTCTTC.

This chain joins TRBV4-3 and TRBJ2-7, with TRBD1 matching over 9 bases. Germline V CDR1 and CDR2: LGHNA, YSLEER. J lost 3 bases, V lost 2 bases, and 5 bases had no gene match. CDR3 length: 15 amino acids. The CDR3 DNA sequence: TGCGCCAGCAGCCAAAAGACAGGGGGGTACTACGAGCAGTACTTC. It is translated as CASSQKTGGYYEQYF.

The chain links TRBV5-4 to TRBJ2-7, with 10 bases identical to TRBD1. This CDR3 is 15 amino acids long. J gave up 4 bases and V 3 bases, and 7 bases lay outside the gene matches. Germline CDR1 and CDR2: SGHNT and YYREEE (reference sequence). CDR3 sequence (DNA): TGTGCCAGCAGCTACAGGGACAGGGGAGGGTACGAGCAGTACTTC. Translating gives CASSYRDRGGYEQYF.

The chain joins TRBV7-9 to TRBJ1-4; no clear D. Trimming removed 2 bases at V and 4 bases at J, with 8 bases between. This CDR3 contains 14 residues. The germline V gene has CDR1 SEHNR and CDR2 FQNEAQ (reference sequence). The CDR3 region has the DNA TGTGCCAGCAGCTTAACTGGAGATAATGAAAAACTGTTTTTT. As protein: CASSLTGDNEKLFF.

The chain joins TRBV29-1 to TRBJ2-2; D is possibly TRBD2 (6 bases). Germline lookup yields CDR1 SQVTM and CDR2 ANQGSEA. CDR3 length: 15 amino acids. Trimming shortened V by 4 bases and J by 7 bases, and 19 bases separated the two germline ends. The DNA of the CDR3 is TGCAGCGTTGGGAGTTGGAGGGGAAAGGACGGGGAGCTGTTTTTT. This encodes CSVGSWRGKDGELFF.

The genes are TRBV28 and TRBJ1-2, with D unclear. Between the trimmed V and J ends, which lost 7 bases and 8 bases, there was a span of 20 bases. Germline V gives CDR1 MDHEN, CDR2 SYDVKM. The CDR3 consists of 14 residues. CDR3 DNA sequence: TGTGCCAGCACTCAAGCCGTTCCTAAGGAGGGCTACACCTTC. Its protein is CASTQAVPKEGYTF.

The rearrangement joins TRBV7-3 to TRBJ2-1; 9 bases map to TRBD1. The junction had 4 bases not matched to a gene; V was cut back by 1 base and J by 15 bases. The CDR3 length is 12 residues. The germline gives CDR1 SGHTA, CDR2 FQGTGA. CDR3 DNA sequence: TGTGCCAGCAGCTTAAATTGGGACAGGGTGTTCTTC. It codes for CASSLNWDRVFF.

The chain recombines TRBV20-1 with TRBJ2-5, with a possible D match to TRBD2 (5 bases). With 6 bases removed from V and 5 bases from J, the gap between germline ends came to 10 bases. CDR1 is DFQATT, CDR2 SNEGSKA, per germline (reference sequence). CDR3 size: 11 residues. CDR3 region: CSASRAETQYF. The CDR3 DNA reads as TGCAGTGCCTCGAGGGCGGAGACCCAGTACTTC.

CDR3: CASSLRGLGANTEAFF. CDR3 coding DNA: TGTGCCAGCAGCTTAAGGGGACTCGGTGCTAACACTGAAGCTTTCTTT. The chain joins TRBV11-2 to TRBJ1-1, with D perhaps matching TRBD1 (5 bases). The CDR3 runs 16 residues. Trimming pared 2 bases from V and 2 bases from J, leaving 15 bases between. Germline values: CDR1 SGHAT, CDR2 FQNNGV.

This chain uses TRBV5-1 with TRBJ1-4, with 8 bases that match TRBD1. The CDR3 covers 16 residues. The J segment lost 6 bases and the V segment lost 3 bases, leaving 10 bases of the junction unmatched. Germline values: CDR1 SGHRS, CDR2 YFSETQ. CDR3 nucleotide sequence: TGCGCCAGCAGCTCCCTCGGACAGGGCTTTGATGAAAAACTGTTTTTT. Translated, it gives CASSSLGQGFDEKLFF.

The CDR3 loop is CASSSGTYNSPLHF. The CDR3 bases are TGTGCCAGCAGCTCCGGGACTTATAATTCACCCCTCCACTTT. The chain carries TRBV4-2 and TRBJ1-6; D is perhaps TRBD1 (5 bases). The CDR3 extends over 14 amino acids. Germline loops: CDR1 LGHNA, CDR2 YNFKEQ. Trimming pared 5 bases from V and 4 bases from J, leaving 9 bases between.

V usage is TRBV28 and J usage is TRBJ1-5; the D is unclear. Trimming stripped 4 bases from V and 3 bases from J, with 13 bases between. The CDR3 is 15 residues long. The germline V gene encodes CDR1 MDHEN and CDR2 SYDVKM. The CDR3 loop is CASSYGIRDNQPQHF. In nucleotides, the CDR3 is TGTGCCAGCAGTTACGGGATCCGGGACAATCAGCCCCAGCATTTT.

The chain joins TRBV7-2 to TRBJ1-1; tentative D call: TRBD1 (5 bases). This CDR3 spans 15 amino acids. Germline CDR1 is SGHTA and CDR2 is FQGNSA. The V and J ends lost 3 bases and 0 bases respectively, with 11 bases between them. DNA of the CDR3: TGTGCCAGCAGCTTCTACCAGGGTATGAACACTGAAGCTTTCTTT. Its translation: CASSFYQGMNTEAFF.

To note about this clone: One junction end does not reproduce the germline sequence, and a read error may be involved. V and J are TRBV5-1 and TRBJ2-7; D might be TRBD1 (6 bases). This CDR3 contains 15 residues. Looked up from germline, CDR1 is SGHRS and CDR2 is YFSETQ. The CDR3 DNA reads TGCGCCAGCAGTGAGGGCCACAGGGATTCCTACGGGCAGTACTTC. Translation gives CASSEGHRDSYGQYF.

The chain employs TRBV12-5 and TRBJ1-5; 9 bases match TRBD1. In germline, CDR1 is LGHNT, CDR2 FRNRAP. This CDR3 has 14 residues. The junction had 7 bases not matched to a gene; V was cut back by 6 bases and J by 7 bases. The CDR3, as DNA: TGTGCTAGTGGGGGAGGGGGACAGGGACAGCCCCAGCATTTT. Its translation is CASGGGGQGQPQHF.

The chain has TRBV11-3 and TRBJ1-1, with 7 bases fitting TRBD1. Germline values: CDR1 SGHNT, CDR2 YENEEA. The CDR3 spans 16 residues. The trim removed 4 bases at V and 1 base at J, leaving 9 bases unmatched. In DNA form, the CDR3 reads TGTGCCAGCAGCTCGCCGGGGCAGGGGGAGAACACTGAAGCTTTCTTT. It yields the protein CASSSPGQGENTEAFF.

The rearrangement links TRBV5-5 to TRBJ2-3; no firm D call. Germline-derived CDR1 and CDR2 are SGHKS and YYEKEE (reference sequence). V lost 5 bases, J lost 0 bases, and 13 bases lay in between. The CDR3 spans 15 residues. CDR3 amino acids: CASSFFTTSTDTQYF. CDR3 in DNA: TGTGCCAGCAGTTTTTTTACTACTAGCACAGATACGCAGTATTTT.

The chain uses TRBV28 and TRBJ1-3, with a weak D call TRBD1 (6 bases). The CDR3 covers 14 residues. V was pared by 3 bases and J by 8 bases, with 14 bases between. Germline V gene data show CDR1 as MDHEN and CDR2 as SYDVKM. The CDR3 DNA reads as TGTGCCAGCAGTTTTGGGACAATGGGGGACACCATATATTTT. Encoded protein: CASSFGTMGDTIYF.

The chain uses TRBV28 and TRBJ1-1; D not certain. CDR3 length: 12 residues. Germline V gene data show CDR1 as MDHEN and CDR2 as SYDVKM. V was pared by 5 bases and J by 6 bases, with 10 bases between. CDR3 in DNA: TGTGCCAGCAGTCAAGGACTATCTGAAGCTTTCTTT. Encoded protein: CASSQGLSEAFF.

The table lists this clone with a count of one. The CDR3 nucleotides are TGTGCCAGCAGATCTGGACTCACAGATACGCAGTATTTT. This codes for CASRSGLTDTQYF. This rearrangement joins TRBV7-2 to TRBJ2-3, with D maybe TRBD2 (5 bases). Germline assignment: CDR1 SGHTA and CDR2 FQGNSA. Deletions cut 6 bases from V and 2 bases from J, with 9 bases between. The CDR3 is 13 residues long.

There are a few counts of this clone. The chain has TRBV28 and TRBJ2-7; 8 nucleotides match TRBD2. V shed 6 bases, J shed 2 bases, and the junction held 9 bases outside the gene matches. This CDR3 comprises 15 residues. Germline-derived CDR1 and CDR2 are MDHEN and SYDVKM. The CDR3 nucleotides read TGTGCCAGCAGCCCCTTACCCGGGGGGGCCTACGAGCAGTACTTC. The encoded protein is CASSPLPGGAYEQYF.

The V gene is TRBV15, the J gene TRBJ2-1; D not resolved. V was cut by 11 bases and J by 6 bases, with 20 bases left in between. CDR1 is LNHNV and CDR2 is YYDKDF in the germline V gene (reference sequence). The CDR3 runs 14 residues. The CDR3 coding sequence is TGTGCCGTGGGCTCGGCATCTATGAGCAATGAGCAGTTCTTC. This sequence encodes CAVGSASMSNEQFF.

The chain recombines TRBV5-1 with TRBJ1-1; no reliable D call. The CDR3 has 18 amino acids. With 1 base removed from V and 0 bases from J, the gap between germline ends came to 19 bases. Germline CDR1 reads SGHRS; CDR2 reads YFSETQ. The CDR3 bases are TGCGCCAGCAGCTTGAGTCGAAGGGTCGGGGATCTGAACACTGAAGCTTTCTTT. It encodes CASSLSRRVGDLNTEAFF.